What follows are 22 T cell receptor beta chains derived from one specimen sequenced in a study of blood T cell repertoires in COVID-19. Clones were read by immunoSEQ multiplex PCR, and TCRdb kept only the in-frame ones, dropping some. The profile shows 250,000 or so clones, around 90% of them singletons. The sequenced sample was peripheral blood. The origin of the receptors is a woman aged 60-75 years with COVID-19, enrolled during active disease.

The chain uses TRBV11-2 and TRBJ2-1; possibly TRBD2 for D (5 bases). CDR1 is SGHAT, CDR2 FQNNGV, per germline. This CDR3 is built from 13 residues. Trimming removed 7 bases from V and 6 bases from J, with 13 bases in between. CDR3 amino acids: CASIGSGVNEQFF. CDR3 in DNA: TGTGCCAGCATAGGGAGCGGAGTCAATGAGCAGTTCTTC.

This clone was seen a single time. The chain employs TRBV2 and TRBJ2-1, with a tentative D call TRBD2 (7 bases). Trimming removed 11 bases at V and 0 bases at J, with 20 bases between. The CDR3 covers 16 residues. Germline V gene lookup returns CDR1 SNHLY and CDR2 FYNNEI. The CDR3 nucleotides read TGTGCCTCCAGGGGCGGGGGTGCCCTCTCCTACAATGAGCAGTTCTTC. It translates to CASRGGGALSYNEQFF.

The chain joins TRBV6-2 or TRBV6-3 to TRBJ1-1; perhaps TRBD1 as D (6 bases). Germline assignment: CDR1 MNHEY and CDR2 SVGEGT. Trimming left V 0 bases short and J 10 bases short, with 9 bases between. This CDR3 has 12 amino acids. The CDR3 coding sequence is TGTGCCAGCAGTTACTCGACAGGTGGAGCTTTCTTT. Translating gives CASSYSTGGAFF.

There are a few counts of this clone. This sequence joins TRBV5-1 and TRBJ1-6; TRBD1 matches 10 bases. CDR1 and CDR2 from the germline V gene are SGHRS and YFSETQ. This CDR3 has 14 residues. Trimming at V came to 5 bases and at J to 9 bases, leaving 5 bases not matched to a gene. The DNA for the CDR3 is TGCGCCAGCAGTCGACAGGGGGCGAGTTCACCCCTCCACTTT. The encoded protein is CASSRQGASSPLHF.

V is TRBV5-8 and J is TRBJ1-1, with TRBD1 matching over 7 bases. The germline V gene has CDR1 SGHTS and CDR2 YDEGEE. This CDR3 contains 17 residues. The junction had 11 bases not matched to a gene; V was cut back by 3 bases and J by 0 bases. In DNA form, the CDR3 reads TGTGCCAGCAGCTGGAACCCAAACAGGGGCCTGAACACTGAAGCTTTCTTT. Translated: CASSWNPNRGLNTEAFF.

This clone occurred a few times. V usage is TRBV6-5 and J usage is TRBJ1-2; D possibly corresponds to TRBD1 (6 bases). The V end lost 6 bases, the J end lost 6 bases, and 20 bases lay between the germline ends. The germline CDR1 and CDR2 sequences are MNHEY and SVGAGI. The CDR3 is 15 residues long. Here the CDR3 reads CASSPRWEQGHGYTF. In DNA, the CDR3 is TGTGCCAGCAGCCCCCGGTGGGAACAGGGTCATGGCTACACCTTC.

The chain links TRBV7-3 to TRBJ2-7; 11 positions agree with TRBD1. The J segment lost 3 bases and the V segment lost 2 bases, leaving 3 bases of the junction unmatched. Per germline, CDR1 SGHTA and CDR2 FQGTGA. The CDR3 consists of 15 residues. The CDR3 region is CASSLSGTGGYEQYF. CDR3 DNA: TGTGCCAGCAGCTTATCCGGGACAGGGGGCTACGAGCAGTACTTC.

J is TRBJ1-5 and V is TRBV15, with a weak D call TRBD1 (5 bases). The CDR3 has 15 residues. CDR1 is LNHNV, CDR2 YYDKDF, per germline (reference sequence). The V end lost 4 bases, the J end lost 0 bases, and 10 bases lay between the germline ends. CDR3 amino acids: CATSIPGGSNQPQHF. The CDR3, as DNA: TGTGCCACCAGCATTCCGGGGGGTAGCAATCAGCCCCAGCATTTT.

The chain is built from TRBV6-4 and TRBJ1-5; 11 nucleotides line up with TRBD1. The CDR3 loop spans 18 amino acids. Losses at the gene ends were 1 base for V and 5 bases for J; bases not matched to a gene: 10. Germline V gene data show CDR1 as MRHNA and CDR2 as SNTAGT. The CDR3 DNA reads as TGTGCCAGCAGTGACTTGCCGGACAGGGGGCTCCCCGATCAGCCCCAGCATTTT. Protein: CASSDLPDRGLPDQPQHF.

The V and J genes are TRBV2 and TRBJ2-7, with 9 bases lining up with TRBD1. V dropped 11 bases and J dropped 2; count of bases not matched to a gene: 10. Germline V gene lookup returns CDR1 SNHLY and CDR2 FYNNEI. The CDR3 contains 14 residues. Here the CDR3 reads CASSPRTGAYEQYF. CDR3 bases: TGTGCCTCAAGCCCCCGGACAGGGGCCTACGAGCAGTACTTC.

The V and J genes are TRBV19 and TRBJ2-2; weak D call: TRBD2 (6 bases). CDR3 length: 18 amino acids. Between the trimmed V and J ends, which lost 5 bases and 4 bases, there was a span of 23 bases. Germline CDR1 LNHDA, CDR2 SQIVND (reference sequence). The CDR3 nucleotides are TGTGCCAGTAGTGATCTCGGAGGGTTTCAGTTCGGCACCGGGGAGCTGTTTTTT. Its protein product is CASSDLGGFQFGTGELFF.

The chain couples TRBV7-2 to TRBJ2-1; 10 bases match TRBD2. V lost 5 bases, J lost 2 bases, and 3 bases stayed unmatched. Germline CDR1 and CDR2: SGHTA and FQGNSA. This CDR3 spans 15 amino acids. For the CDR3, the DNA is TGTGCCAGCAGCGCCCTAGCGGGGGCCTACAATGAGCAGTTCTTC. Its protein product is CASSALAGAYNEQFF.

The chain has TRBV18 and TRBJ2-3, with 7 bases identical to TRBD2. Germline-derived CDR1 and CDR2 are KGHSH and LQKENI. The CDR3 contains 15 residues. The junction had 4 bases not matched to a gene; V was cut back by 3 bases and J by 1 base. CDR3 protein: CASSPWTSRTDTQYF. CDR3 bases: TGTGCCAGCTCACCCTGGACTAGTCGCACAGATACGCAGTATTTT. Variable domain in full (rest from reference TRBV18 and TRBJ2-3): NAGVMQNPRHLVRRRGQEARLRCSPMKGHSHVYWYRQLPEEGLKFMVYLQKENIIDESGMPKERFSAEFPKEGPSILRIQQVVRGDSAAYFCASSPWTSRTDTQYFGPGTRLTVL.

The chain links TRBV3-1 (or the pseudogene TRBV3-2) to TRBJ1-2; D perhaps matches TRBD1 (6 bases). Trimming removed 4 bases from V and 0 bases from J, with 12 bases in between. The CDR3 has 15 amino acids. Germline V gene sequence: CDR1 LGHDT, CDR2 YNNKEL (reference sequence). The CDR3 loop reads CASSPGHLANYGYTF. The CDR3 bases are TGTGCCAGCAGCCCGGGACACCTAGCTAACTATGGCTACACCTTC.

The rearrangement uses TRBV5-8 and TRBJ1-1; D perhaps matches TRBD1 (6 bases). From germline, CDR1 is SGHTS and CDR2 YDEGEE. The V end was cut by 6 bases, the J end by 1 base, with 16 bases between. The CDR3 loop spans 15 amino acids. The CDR3 bases are TGTGCCAGCAAACTTACAGGGCCGGCGAACACTGAAGCTTTCTTT. Encoded protein: CASKLTGPANTEAFF.

J is TRBJ2-2 and V is TRBV6-5; D perhaps matches TRBD1 (6 bases). V gave up 6 bases and J gave up 1 base, with 9 bases separating them. CDR3 length: 14 amino acids. Germline V CDR1 and CDR2: MNHEY, SVGAGI. In DNA form, the CDR3 reads TGTGCCAGCAGAACAGGGCAGAACACCGGGGAGCTGTTTTTT. Residues: CASRTGQNTGELFF.

This chain uses TRBV20-1 with TRBJ1-2, with D possibly matching TRBD1 (5 bases). Germline CDR1 reads DFQATT; CDR2 reads SNEGSKA (reference sequence). CDR3 length: 13 amino acids. Deletions cut 3 bases from V and 7 bases from J, with 15 bases between. The CDR3 nucleotides are TGCAGTGCTAGTAGCAGGGAATGGGGTGGCTACACCTTC. Amino acid sequence: CSASSREWGGYTF.

V is TRBV30 and J is TRBJ1-5, with D perhaps TRBD1 (5 bases). This CDR3 is built from 12 residues. Germline V gene lookup returns CDR1 GTSNPN and CDR2 SVGIG (reference sequence). Trimming took off 5 bases at V and 1 base at J, with 6 bases between the two ends. As DNA, the CDR3 is TGTGCCTGGGCAGGGAGCAATCAGCCCCAGCATTTT. Its protein product is CAWAGSNQPQHF.

The V gene is TRBV6-2 or TRBV6-3, the J gene TRBJ1-1; D gene ambiguous. The CDR3 has 11 amino acids. Germline lookup yields CDR1 MNHEY and CDR2 SVGEGT. V lost 5 bases to trimming and J lost 10 bases, with 11 bases between them. The DNA of the CDR3 is TGTGCCAGCAGTAACCCGAGGGCAGCTTTCTTT. Its protein product is CASSNPRAAFF.

The chain joins TRBV13 to TRBJ1-2; 7 bases are shared with TRBD1. The CDR3 loop spans 12 amino acids. Looked up from germline, CDR1 is PRHDT and CDR2 is FYEKMQ (reference sequence). The ends lost 5 bases at V and 14 bases at J; junction bases unmatched: 11. The CDR3 reads CASSPGRYRGTF. CDR3 nucleotides: TGTGCCAGCAGCCCCGGCCGATACAGGGGAACCTTC.

The chain is built from TRBV6-5 and TRBJ2-1, with TRBD1 as a possible D gene (6 bases). The V gene lost 6 bases and the J gene lost 2 bases, with 14 bases spanning the gap. The CDR3 covers 15 residues. CDR1 and CDR2 (germline): MNHEY, SVGAGI. CDR3 amino acids: CASSVGQLTYNEQFF. The DNA of the CDR3 is TGTGCCAGCAGCGTAGGACAGTTGACCTACAATGAGCAGTTCTTC.

The V call is TRBV19, the J call TRBJ1-5; TRBD1 agrees at 7 bases. Germline V gene sequence: CDR1 LNHDA, CDR2 SQIVND (reference sequence). The CDR3 is made up of 14 amino acids. Losses at the gene ends were 3 bases for V and 7 bases for J; bases not matched to a gene: 6. The CDR3 spells CASSISDRVQPQHF. The CDR3 bases are TGTGCCAGTAGTATCAGTGACAGGGTACAGCCCCAGCATTTT.